This TCR beta chain originates from a study of follicular helper T cells after annual influenza vaccination. General study points: Successive annual vaccinations recalled a recurrent oligoclonal ICOS+CD38+ cTfh response with influenza-specific clonotypes. ICOS+CD38+ cTfh clonality tracked population frequency, and its change tracked circulating plasmablast change.

As to this clone: What it binds is unknown.

Time point reported: 2014-2015 season, 7 days after vaccination. Sorted cTfh were non-naive CD4+CXCR5+PD-1+, either ICOS+CD38+ or ICOS-CD38-. J gave up 1 base and V 4 bases, and 4 bases lay outside the gene matches. The CDR3 is made up of 15 amino acids. Germline loops: CDR1 SGHTA, CDR2 FQGNSA. Sequencing of TCRB used Survey level resolution. Assay: immunoSEQ multiplex PCR; the TCRdb copy retains only in-frame clones and omits some. The top ten clones hold 3% to 4.5% of a sample with 9,300 or so clones, roughly 80% of them seen once. Sequenced here: CXCR5+ CD38- circulating T follicular helper cells from blood, sampled 7 days after influenza vaccination. Subset of the sample: circulating Tfh, non-naive CD4+CXCR5+PD-1+ (ICOS+CD38+ or ICOS-CD38-). This TCR derives from an adult who received the influenza vaccine. V is TRBV7-2 and J is TRBJ2-3; 8 bases match TRBD2. The CDR3 sequence: CASSSRSGGTDTQYF. The CDR3 DNA is TGTGCCAGCAGCTCCCGTAGCGGGGGCACAGATACGCAGTATTTT.